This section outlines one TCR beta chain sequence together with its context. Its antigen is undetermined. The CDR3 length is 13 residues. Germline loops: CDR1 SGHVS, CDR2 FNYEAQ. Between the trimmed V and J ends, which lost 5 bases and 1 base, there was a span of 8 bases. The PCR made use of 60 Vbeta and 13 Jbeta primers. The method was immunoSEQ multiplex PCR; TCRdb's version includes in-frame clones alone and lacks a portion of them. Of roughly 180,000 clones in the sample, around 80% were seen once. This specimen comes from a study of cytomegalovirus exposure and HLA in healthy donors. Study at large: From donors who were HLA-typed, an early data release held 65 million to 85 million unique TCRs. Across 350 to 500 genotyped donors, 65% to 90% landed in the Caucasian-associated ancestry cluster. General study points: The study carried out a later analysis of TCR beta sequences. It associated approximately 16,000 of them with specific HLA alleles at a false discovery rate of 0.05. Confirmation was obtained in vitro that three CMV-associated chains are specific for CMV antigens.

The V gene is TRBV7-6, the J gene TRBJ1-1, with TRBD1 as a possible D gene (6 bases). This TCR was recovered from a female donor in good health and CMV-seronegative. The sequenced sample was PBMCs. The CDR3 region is CASSGTPNTEAFF. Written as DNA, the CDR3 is TGTGCCAGCAGCGGGACACCGAACACTGAAGCTTTCTTT.